The 30 T cell receptor beta chains below were found in one sample sequenced in a study of blood T cell repertoires in COVID-19. Sequencing was performed with immunoSEQ multiplex PCR; in TCRdb, only in-frame clones are kept and a portion is missing. This sample has 250,000 to 300,000 clones, with 80% to 90% found just once. Sequenced: PBMCs or T cells enriched from blood (not recorded which). The source of these receptors is a woman aged 45-60 years who had recovered from COVID-19.

The J gene is TRBJ2-3, the V gene TRBV2, with 9 nucleotides matching TRBD1. CDR1 SNHLY and CDR2 FYNNEI come from the germline V gene. The CDR3 is 16 residues long. Losses at the gene ends were 7 bases for V and 2 bases for J; bases not matched to a gene: 10. The CDR3 bases are TGTGCCAGCAAGCGAGGGGGACAGGGAACCACAGATACGCAGTATTTT. Protein sequence: CASKRGGQGTTDTQYF.

The sample holds a few counts of this clone. The chain recombines TRBV25-1 with TRBJ1-1, with a possible D match to TRBD1 (5 bases). CDR3 size: 15 residues. Germline V lookup: CDR1 MGHDK, CDR2 SYGVNS. Trimming removed 0 bases at V and 1 base at J, with 9 bases between. The CDR3 is CASSEYNRPNTEAFF. CDR3 in DNA: TGTGCCAGCAGTGAATACAACAGGCCGAACACTGAAGCTTTCTTT. The full variable domain, in which reference TRBV25-1 and TRBJ1-1 provide the parts outside the CDR3, is EADIYQTPRYLVIGTGKKITLECSQTMGHDKMYWYQQDPGMELHLIHYSYGVNSTEKGDLSSESTVSRIRTEHFPLTLESARPSHTSQYLCASSEYNRPNTEAFFGQGTRLTVV.

In this sample, this clone turned up once. The V call is TRBV5-1, the J call TRBJ1-1; D is undetermined. The V end was cut by 0 bases, the J end by 8 bases, with 8 bases between. There are 12 residues in the CDR3. Germline CDR1 reads SGHRS; CDR2 reads YFSETQ. CDR3 sequence reads: CASSLVGGEAFF. The CDR3 DNA reads as TGCGCCAGCAGCTTGGTGGGAGGAGAAGCTTTCTTT.

This chain connects TRBV6-5 to TRBJ2-7; 11 nucleotides match TRBD2. This CDR3 has 16 amino acids. Germline-derived CDR1 and CDR2 are MNHEY and SVGAGI. V lost 2 bases and J lost 2; bases outside the gene matches: 5. This CDR3 is CASSYQGTSGPYEQYF. CDR3 DNA: TGTGCCAGCAGTTACCAAGGGACTAGCGGTCCCTACGAGCAGTACTTC.

The gene calls are TRBV7-3 and TRBJ2-1, with D tentatively TRBD1 (5 bases). Germline assignment: CDR1 SGHTA and CDR2 FQGTGA. The CDR3 totals 15 residues. The V end lost 2 bases, the J end lost 8 bases, and 16 bases lay between the germline ends. CDR3 residues: CASSLGQGMRDEQFF. For the CDR3, the DNA is TGTGCCAGCAGCTTAGGGCAGGGTATGCGCGATGAGCAGTTCTTC.

The chain couples TRBV5-1 to TRBJ2-1; the D gene is possibly TRBD2 (6 bases). The CDR3 sequence is 14 residues long. V was pared by 0 bases and J by 4 bases, with 8 bases between. CDR1 and CDR2 (germline): SGHRS, YFSETQ. The CDR3 nucleotides are TGCGCCAGCAGCTTGGAGGAGGGGTACAATGAGCAGTTCTTC. As protein: CASSLEEGYNEQFF.

The V and J genes are TRBV2 and TRBJ1-3; maybe TRBD1 (5 bases). The V end lost 6 bases, the J end lost 4 bases, and 16 bases lay between the germline ends. CDR1 and CDR2 from the germline V gene are SNHLY and FYNNEI. The CDR3 is 15 amino acids. The DNA of the CDR3 is TGTGCCAGCAGGGGGCTGGGTCGGCCCGGAAACACCATATATTTT. This sequence encodes CASRGLGRPGNTIYF.

V usage is TRBV5-1 and J usage is TRBJ2-3; D possibly corresponds to TRBD1 (6 bases). V was cut by 2 bases and J by 0 bases, with 10 bases left in between. The CDR3 length is 15 residues. Germline V gene data show CDR1 as SGHRS and CDR2 as YFSETQ. Written as DNA, the CDR3 is TGCGCCAGCAGCTTTCAGGGGATGAGCACAGATACGCAGTATTTT. It yields the protein CASSFQGMSTDTQYF.

The J gene is TRBJ1-3, the V gene TRBV18; TRBD1 agrees at 10 bases. This CDR3 region has 16 residues. The V and J ends lost 5 bases and 2 bases, in that order; junction bases with no gene match: 6. Germline V lookup: CDR1 KGHSH, CDR2 LQKENI. The CDR3 region has the DNA TGTGCCAGCTCATTCGGAGGACAGGGGGCTGGAAACACCATATATTTT. It codes for CASSFGGQGAGNTIYF.

Turning to this clone: Different DNA sequences within this sample yield the same CDR3. The V and J genes are TRBV5-1 and TRBJ1-3, with D uncertain. Trimming took off 4 bases at V and 0 bases at J, with 14 bases between the two ends. Germline V CDR1 and CDR2: SGHRS, YFSETQ. The CDR3 runs 16 residues. CDR3 in DNA: TGCGCCAGCAGCCTCACCGGAGGCATCTCTGGAAACACCATATATTTT. As protein: CASSLTGGISGNTIYF.

The rearrangement joins TRBV7-9 to TRBJ1-6; D is possibly TRBD1 (5 bases). This CDR3 contains 14 residues. Trimming took 5 bases from V and 7 from J, leaving 12 bases between them. Germline CDR1 is SEHNR and CDR2 is FQNEAQ (reference sequence). The CDR3 here is CASSPGGDNSPLHF. CDR3 in DNA: TGTGCCAGCAGCCCCGGGGGTGACAATTCACCCCTCCACTTT.

The chain carries TRBV5-8 and TRBJ2-7, with 8 bases fitting TRBD2. CDR1 and CDR2 (germline): SGHTS, YDEGEE. The length of the CDR3 is 15 residues. Losses at the gene ends were 7 bases for V and 0 bases for J; bases not matched to a gene: 9. The CDR3: CASDPPGTSSYEQYF. The CDR3, as DNA: TGTGCCAGCGATCCCCCTGGGACTAGCTCCTACGAGCAGTACTTC.

This clone was seen a single time. The chain uses TRBV7-2 and TRBJ2-3, with 9 positions matching TRBD2. The CDR3 loop spans 15 amino acids. J lost 9 bases, V lost 5 bases, and 12 bases had no gene match. The V gene's germline CDR1 is SGHTA and CDR2 FQGNSA. The chain's CDR3 is CASSQGLAARGTQYF. CDR3 in DNA: TGTGCCAGCAGCCAGGGACTAGCCGCGCGGGGAACGCAGTATTTT.

The CDR3: CASRDGPGGMGGELFF. CDR3 in DNA: TGTGCCAGCAGAGACGGCCCAGGGGGTATGGGCGGGGAGCTGTTTTTT. The rearrangement uses TRBV28 and TRBJ2-2, with 7 bases lining up with TRBD1. There are 16 residues in the CDR3. In germline, CDR1 is MDHEN, CDR2 SYDVKM. With 6 bases clipped from V and 7 bases from J, the junction kept 14 bases outside the gene matches.

Here the CDR3 reads CASSLLTGVAGELFF. The CDR3 coding sequence is TGTGCCAGCTCACTCCTTACAGGAGTCGCCGGGGAGCTGTTTTTT. The chain combines TRBV18 with TRBJ2-2; D is perhaps TRBD1 (5 bases). The V end lost 4 bases, the J end lost 6 bases, and 15 bases lay between the germline ends. The CDR3 is 15 amino acids. CDR1 KGHSH and CDR2 LQKENI come from the germline V gene. The whole variable domain, filled in from reference TRBV18 and TRBJ2-2, reads NAGVMQNPRHLVRRRGQEARLRCSPMKGHSHVYWYRQLPEEGLKFMVYLQKENIIDESGMPKERFSAEFPKEGPSILRIQQVVRGDSAAYFCASSLLTGVAGELFFGEGSRLTVL.

The genes are TRBV7-9 and TRBJ2-7; 9 nucleotides line up with TRBD1. CDR3 length: 17 amino acids. The V segment lost 4 bases and the J segment 1 base; nucleotides outside the gene matches: 11. Looked up from germline, CDR1 is SEHNR and CDR2 is FQNEAQ (reference sequence). The CDR3 region has the DNA TGTGCCAGCAGCTCCCGGGTTGGACAGGGGTTTTCCTACGAGCAGTACTTC. Protein sequence: CASSSRVGQGFSYEQYF.

The chain carries TRBV5-1 and TRBJ2-7, with TRBD1 matching 7 bases. The germline V gene has CDR1 SGHRS and CDR2 YFSETQ. V shed 3 bases and J 4 bases; nucleotides not matched to a gene: 7. The CDR3 runs 14 residues. This CDR3 is CASSSGTVPYEQYF. Written as DNA, the CDR3 is TGCGCCAGCAGCTCAGGGACAGTCCCATACGAGCAGTACTTC.

This sequence joins TRBV7-3 and TRBJ1-2, with 10 bases identical to TRBD1. Germline CDR1 reads SGHTA; CDR2 reads FQGTGA. V lost 5 bases, J lost 3 bases, and 9 bases stayed unmatched. CDR3 length equals 16 residues. The CDR3, as DNA: TGTGCCAGCAGCCAAAGACCGGGACAGGGGTACTATGGCTACACCTTC. Translating gives CASSQRPGQGYYGYTF.

V usage is TRBV28 and J usage is TRBJ2-1; 8 bases agree with TRBD2. The CDR3 consists of 14 residues. CDR1 is MDHEN and CDR2 is SYDVKM in the germline V gene. J gave up 8 bases and V 4 bases, and 7 bases lay outside the gene matches. For the CDR3, the DNA is TGTGCCAGCAGTTCAGCGGGAGTAAAGGATGAGCAGTTCTTC. Its protein product is CASSSAGVKDEQFF.

The V gene is TRBV18, the J gene TRBJ2-1; 8 positions agree with TRBD2. The CDR3 totals 14 residues. Germline V gene lookup returns CDR1 KGHSH and CDR2 LQKENI. Trimming at V came to 4 bases and at J to 8 bases, leaving 7 bases not matched to a gene. Written as DNA, the CDR3 is TGTGCCAGCTCACAGAGCGGGAGTTTGGATGAGCAGTTCTTC. Translating gives CASSQSGSLDEQFF.

This chain uses TRBV5-1 with TRBJ2-3, with a tentative D call TRBD1 (6 bases). The germline V gene encodes CDR1 SGHRS and CDR2 YFSETQ. This CDR3 is 13 amino acids long. V gave up 5 bases and J gave up 3 bases, with 10 bases separating them. The CDR3: CASSFTGTDTQYF. The CDR3 DNA is TGCGCCAGCAGTTTTACAGGGACAGATACGCAGTATTTT.

This clone appeared a single time. CDR3 sequence (DNA): TGTGCCAGTAGTACTCCTTTTTTGAGGGGGGCCAACGTCCTGACTTTC. Protein sequence: CASSTPFLRGANVLTF. The V and J genes are TRBV19 and TRBJ2-6; D ambiguous. CDR3 length equals 16 residues. Trimming stripped 4 bases from V and 4 bases from J, with 14 bases between. Looked up from germline, CDR1 is LNHDA and CDR2 is SQIVND (reference sequence).

The rearrangement uses TRBV11-2 and TRBJ2-7, with a possible D match to TRBD2 (6 bases). Germline V gene sequence: CDR1 SGHAT, CDR2 FQNNGV. The V and J ends lost 1 base and 6 bases respectively, with 19 bases between them. The CDR3 has 16 amino acids. For the CDR3, the DNA is TGTGCCAGCAGCTTAGTCGAAGCGGGTCTTAAGCGCGAGCAGTACTTC. Translating it yields CASSLVEAGLKREQYF.

The chain carries TRBV5-1 and TRBJ2-7; 7 nucleotides agree with TRBD2. CDR3 length: 18 residues. V shed 4 bases, J shed 1 base, and the junction held 17 bases outside the gene matches. Per the germline V gene, CDR1 is SGHRS and CDR2 is YFSETQ. CDR3 coding DNA: TGCGCCAGCAGCACAGGACTAGAAACCTTTTATCTTTCCTACGAGCAGTACTTC. This codes for CASSTGLETFYLSYEQYF.

This chain uses TRBV6-6 with TRBJ2-3; TRBD1 matches 7 bases. The ends lost 10 bases at V and 1 base at J; junction bases unmatched: 5. This CDR3 has 13 residues. Germline V gives CDR1 MNHNY, CDR2 SVGAGI (reference sequence). As DNA, the CDR3 is TGTGCCACCCGGGACAGACGCACAGATACGCAGTATTTT. Protein product: CATRDRRTDTQYF.

The V and J genes are TRBV19 and TRBJ1-1, with TRBD1 matching over 7 bases. The V segment lost 3 bases and the J segment 8 bases; nucleotides outside the gene matches: 3. Germline CDR1 is LNHDA and CDR2 is SQIVND (reference sequence). This CDR3 is 12 amino acids long. As DNA, the CDR3 is TGTGCCAGTAGTATGGGACAGCTGGAAGCTTTCTTT. Translating it yields CASSMGQLEAFF.

This chain joins TRBV7-8 and TRBJ2-7, with D hard to call. From germline, CDR1 is SGHVS and CDR2 FQNEAQ. CDR3 length: 11 amino acids. The V end was cut by 4 bases, the J end by 3 bases, with 4 bases between. The CDR3 region is CASSSHYEQYF. As DNA, the CDR3 is TGTGCCAGCAGCTCCCACTACGAGCAGTACTTC.

The chain couples TRBV20-1 to TRBJ1-5; D is possibly TRBD1 (6 bases). This CDR3 region has 15 residues. Germline V gene data show CDR1 as DFQATT and CDR2 as SNEGSKA (reference sequence). V gave up 3 bases and J gave up 0 bases, with 12 bases separating them. DNA for the CDR3: TGCAGTGCTAGTCGGGGACACTTTAGCAATCAGCCCCAGCATTTT. Its translation: CSASRGHFSNQPQHF.

The V and J genes are TRBV29-1 and TRBJ2-1; 8 bases agree with TRBD2. The CDR3 length is 14 residues. CDR1 SQVTM and CDR2 ANQGSEA come from the germline V gene. With V trimmed by 8 bases and J by 9 bases, 15 bases remained unmatched. CDR3 sequence: CSYTGLAGDGEQFF. CDR3 sequence (DNA): TGCAGCTACACCGGTCTAGCGGGCGACGGTGAGCAGTTCTTC.

The J gene is TRBJ2-2, the V gene TRBV10-3, with D perhaps matching TRBD2 (5 bases). CDR1 and CDR2 from the germline V gene are ENHRY and SYGVKD. Trimming took 3 bases from V and 4 from J, leaving 15 bases between them. This CDR3 is built from 16 residues. Here the CDR3 reads CAISDPTGKGTGELFF. CDR3 sequence (DNA): TGTGCCATCAGTGATCCGACCGGGAAGGGCACCGGGGAGCTGTTTTTT.